This record looks at one T cell receptor (beta chain) sequence and its context. These data originate in a study of patients and donors after allogeneic stem cell transplantation. MiXCR, applied by TCRdb to the RT-PCR reads, yields one record per CDR3 protein. The data show around 150,000 distinct CDR3 sequences, approximately 35% seen once. The germline V gene has CDR1 MNHEY and CDR2 SVGAGI. Trimming left V 6 bases short and J 6 bases short, with 15 bases between. The CDR3 totals 15 residues. The receptor was derived from a human donor who was either an allogeneic HSCT recipient or a stem cell or donor lymphocyte infusion donor (not recorded which). It is not recorded whose cells these are; they may come from a transplant donor. This sequence joins TRBV6-5 and TRBJ1-6; maybe TRBD1 (6 bases). The sample was blood, either unsorted or a sorted T cell fraction (not recorded which). This chain's CDR3 is CASSYQAGVNSPLHF. The CDR3 bases are TGTGCCAGCAGCTACCAGGCAGGGGTTAATTCACCCCTCCACTTT.